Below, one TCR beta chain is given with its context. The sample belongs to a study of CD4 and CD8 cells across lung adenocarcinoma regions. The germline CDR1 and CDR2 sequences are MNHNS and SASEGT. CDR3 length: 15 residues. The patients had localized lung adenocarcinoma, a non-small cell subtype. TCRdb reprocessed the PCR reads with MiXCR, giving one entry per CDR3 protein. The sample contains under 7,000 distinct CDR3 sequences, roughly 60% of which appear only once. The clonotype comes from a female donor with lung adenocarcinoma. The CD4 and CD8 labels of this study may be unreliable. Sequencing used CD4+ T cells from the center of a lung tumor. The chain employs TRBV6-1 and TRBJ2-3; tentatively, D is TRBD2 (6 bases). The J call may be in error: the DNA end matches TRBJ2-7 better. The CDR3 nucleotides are TGTGCCAGCAGTGCGGGGACGGGAGCCAAAGATACGCAGTACTTC. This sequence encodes CASSAGTGAKDTQYF.